Listed below are T cell receptor beta chains from one sample, sequenced in a study of T-cell memory formation after mild COVID-19. TCRdb passed the 5' RACE reads through MiXCR, listing each CDR3 protein once. The table includes 450,000 or so distinct CDR3 sequences, about 23% detected once. Sequenced input: PBMCs or a T cell subset sorted from them (not recorded which). The receptor set was obtained from an adult woman who had mild COVID-19 (a few samples of this study predate the infection). Cell type and time point are not known. Both conserved end residues are part of each CDR3. Each record gives: J gene, D gene, clone size, V gene, CDR3 protein, CDR3 DNA. D genes are given only for firm matches. Size tells how often a clone was seen (once, few, many) or the class of an expanded clone, and some rows leave it out.

TRBJ2-5	TRBD2	.	TRBV6-4	CASSDGGGVVQETQYF	TGTGCCAGCAGCGATGGGGGGGGGGTCGTCCAAGAGACCCAGTACTTC
TRBJ2-7	.	few	TRBV10-2	CASSESPRYEQYF	TGCGCCAGCAGTGAGTCGCCGCGGTACGAGCAGTACTTC
TRBJ2-7	.	.	TRBV2	CASSEPQGGDAYEQYF	TGTGCCAGCAGTGAACCCCAGGGCGGGGACGCCTACGAGCAGTACTTC
TRBJ2-6	.	few	TRBV5-4	CASSPQPTGTGANVLTF	TGTGCCAGCAGCCCCCAACCAACAGGGACTGGGGCCAACGTCCTGACTTTC
TRBJ1-2	.	.	TRBV7-2	CASSFRGRKSNYGYTF	TGTGCCAGCAGCTTTCGCGGGAGGAAGTCTAACTATGGCTACACCTTC
TRBJ2-2	TRBD1	.	TRBV5-5	CASSPGPGTVNTGELFF	TGTGCCAGCAGCCCGGGCCCCGGGACAGTAAACACCGGGGAGCTGTTTTTT
TRBJ2-1	TRBD2	few	TRBV20-1	CSARARLAGYNEQFF	TGCAGTGCTAGAGCTAGACTAGCTGGCTACAATGAGCAGTTCTTC
TRBJ1-5	.	.	TRBV20-1	CSAIGGKNQPQHF	TGCAGTGCTATAGGGGGGAAGAATCAGCCCCAGCATTTT
TRBJ1-1	.	few	TRBV7-9	CASSSREAFF	TGTGCCAGCAGCTCCAGGGAAGCTTTCTTT
TRBJ2-4	TRBD1	.	TRBV19	CASSAQGDGAKNIQYF	TGTGCCAGTAGTGCTCAGGGGGACGGGGCCAAAAACATTCAGTACTTC
TRBJ2-3	TRBD2	few	TRBV12-3/TRBV12-4	CASSHQPSGFTDTQYF	TGTGCCAGCAGTCACCAGCCTAGCGGGTTCACAGATACGCAGTATTTT
TRBJ2-1	.	.	TRBV6-5	CASSRASASYNEQFF	TGTGCCAGCAGTAGGGCTTCGGCCTCCTACAATGAGCAGTTCTTC
TRBJ2-3	.	few	TRBV20-1	CSARPQGPDTQYF	TGCAGTGCACGACCGCAGGGGCCAGATACGCAGTATTTT
TRBJ2-5	.	few	TRBV7-9	CASSRNQETQYF	TGTGCCAGCAGCCGAAACCAAGAGACCCAGTACTTC
TRBJ1-4	TRBD1	.	TRBV7-9	CASSYGQGGSNEKLFF	TGTGCCAGCAGCTATGGACAGGGAGGATCGAATGAAAAACTGTTTTTT
TRBJ1-5	TRBD1	.	TRBV15	CATSRPDRGVQHF	TGTGCCACCAGCAGACCGGACAGGGGGGTACAGCATTTT
TRBJ1-1	.	.	TRBV7-8	CASSFNMDTEAFF	TGTGCCAGCAGCTTCAATATGGACACTGAAGCTTTCTTT
TRBJ1-2	.	few	TRBV10-3	CAISADILGGYTF	TGTGCCATCAGTGCGGACATTTTGGGTGGCTACACCTTC
TRBJ2-3	.	.	TRBV27	CASSLPGKDTQYF	TGTGCCAGCAGTTTGCCGGGGAAAGATACGCAGTATTTT
TRBJ1-5	.	.	TRBV11-2	CASSLGGRFGHPQHF	TGTGCCAGCAGCTTAGGTGGCAGGTTCGGTCACCCCCAGCATTTT
TRBJ2-7	.	.	TRBV5-8	CASSLSPIPSEQYF	TGTGCCAGCAGCTTGTCCCCTATCCCGTCCGAGCAGTACTTC
TRBJ2-1	TRBD1	few	TRBV24-1	CATSDPGYGTGGYNEQFF	TGTGCCACCAGTGATCCAGGTTACGGGACAGGGGGCTACAATGAGCAGTTCTTC
TRBJ2-2	TRBD1	.	TRBV15	CATSRDHRQGWTGELFF	TGTGCCACCAGCAGAGATCACCGACAGGGATGGACCGGGGAGCTGTTTTTT
TRBJ2-1	.	few	TRBV11-2	CASSKERLNEQFF	TGTGCCAGCAGCAAGGAGCGGCTCAATGAGCAGTTCTTC
TRBJ2-7	TRBD2	.	TRBV18	CASSPKREGPYEQYF	TGTGCCAGCTCGCCAAAGCGGGAGGGCCCCTACGAGCAGTACTTC
TRBJ2-3	TRBD2	few	TRBV12-3/TRBV12-4	CASSSLAGGFFRTDTQYF	TGTGCCAGCAGTTCACTAGCGGGGGGGTTTTTTCGCACGGATACGCAGTATTTT
TRBJ2-1	.	many	TRBV14	CASSNPRSRIYNEQFF	TGTGCCAGCAGCAACCCAAGATCCCGGATCTACAATGAGCAGTTCTTC
TRBJ2-7	.	few	TRBV12-3/TRBV12-4	CASSLEQGYYEQYF	TGTGCCAGCAGTTTAGAGCAGGGGTACTACGAGCAGTACTTC
TRBJ2-3	TRBD1	.	TRBV5-1	CASSVGQVQDTQYF	TGCGCCAGCAGCGTAGGACAGGTGCAGGATACGCAGTATTTT
TRBJ1-2	TRBD1	few	TRBV29-1	CSVENFEGASNGYTF	TGCAGCGTTGAAAACTTCGAGGGGGCGAGTAATGGCTACACCTTC
TRBJ2-1	TRBD1	.	TRBV28	CASSPRTGWFF	TGTGCCAGCAGTCCCCGGACAGGGTGGTTCTTC
TRBJ2-1	TRBD1	few	TRBV7-9	CASSYPGGTGVGNEQFF	TGTGCCAGCAGCTACCCCGGTGGGACAGGGGTAGGTAATGAGCAGTTCTTC
TRBJ2-1	TRBD2	few	TRBV12-3/TRBV12-4	CASSPRTSGRDYNEQFF	TGTGCCAGCAGTCCCAGGACTAGCGGGAGGGACTACAATGAGCAGTTCTTC
TRBJ2-7	.	.	TRBV4-3	CASSPNKGRGSYEQYF	TGCGCCAGCAGCCCTAATAAAGGCAGGGGCTCCTACGAGCAGTACTTC
TRBJ1-5	.	few	TRBV7-9	CASSSGSASNQPQHF	TGTGCCAGCAGTTCCGGGTCGGCTAGCAATCAGCCCCAGCATTTT
TRBJ1-1	.	few	TRBV5-1	CASSFYLRGLNTEAFF	TGCGCCAGCAGCTTCTACCTCAGGGGCCTGAACACTGAAGCTTTCTTT
TRBJ2-7	.	few	TRBV4-1	CASSQVVLSSYEQYF	TGCGCCAGCAGCCAAGTAGTCCTAAGCTCCTACGAGCAGTACTTC
TRBJ2-1	TRBD2	.	TRBV7-9	CASSNSAGEKGYNEQFF	TGTGCCAGCAGCAACTCAGCGGGAGAGAAGGGTTACAATGAGCAGTTCTTC
TRBJ2-1	TRBD2	few	TRBV5-1	CASSLRTSPYNEQFF	TGCGCCAGCAGCTTAAGGACTAGTCCCTACAATGAGCAGTTCTTC
TRBJ2-7	.	few	TRBV27	CASSLRRQYEQYF	TGTGCCAGCAGTTTACGACGGCAGTACGAGCAGTACTTC
TRBJ2-7	.	.	TRBV7-9	CASSPQLGLVSYEQYF	TGTGCCAGCAGCCCCCAACTGGGGTTAGTGTCCTACGAGCAGTACTTC
TRBJ1-1	.	few	TRBV20-1	CSARGATNTEAFF	TGCAGTGCTAGGGGCGCAACTAACACTGAAGCTTTCTTT
TRBJ1-2	TRBD1	.	TRBV25-1	CASSEYEGQTSRGYTF	TGTGCCAGCAGTGAATACGAGGGACAGACGTCTAGAGGCTACACCTTC
TRBJ1-1	.	many	TRBV5-1	CASSLGQGIGAFF	TGCGCCAGCAGCTTGGGCCAGGGTATTGGAGCTTTCTTT
TRBJ2-7	TRBD1	.	TRBV6-1	CASSVGTGFYEQYF	TGTGCCAGCAGTGTGGGGACAGGATTCTACGAGCAGTACTTC
TRBJ1-5	.	.	TRBV24-1	CATSATRKGQPQHF	TGTGCCACCAGTGCTACACGGAAGGGACAGCCCCAGCATTTT